This TCR beta chain originates from a study of shared clonotypes between healthy human individuals (dated by TCRdb to about 2020). In terms of the full investigation: A few men and two women, aged 18 to 49 years, made up the cohort. For each donor, CD4 naive and CD4 memory were each run on three plates, CD8 naive on two plates, and CD8 memory on one plate. To estimate repertoire size and how much clonotype sharing occurs between individuals, the study deeply sequenced the blood TCR repertoires of roughly 5 healthy adults. To increase sequencing depth and limit assay-specific biases, different laboratories used diverse techniques to prepare libraries and sequence TCR repertoires. Each donor's leukapheresis produced roughly between roughly 0.85 and 9.5 billion PBMCs.

Beyond this particular receptor, the publication reports: Sampling was restricted to blood, and TCR repertoires in tissue are likely to differ from TCR repertoires in blood. Naive subsets generally had larger estimated clonotype richness than memory subsets. Because the study included only a small number of donors, the genetic and exposure-history diversity represented was limited. Incomplete sequencing was indicated by rarefaction of sorted-subset datasets, despite the large sequencing depth. Around 5% of naive CD4, 3.5% of naive CD8, around 2.3% of memory CD4, and 0.35% to 0.5% of memory CD8 clonotypes were shared across several donors. Pairwise subsampling indicated that sequencing depth was expected to affect the degree of clonotype sharing among donors. Clonotypes shared by all four sorted-subset donors showed higher generation probabilities than non-shared clonotypes.

Donors were healthy HIV-negative adults with no recently reported acute infections or vaccinations. Every donor was a Caucasian adult living in Nashville, Tennessee, USA. CD8 memory samples were composed of magnetically selected CD45RO+ cells combined with CCR7-negative CD45RA+ effector memory (TemRA) cells. After blood collection by leukapheresis, PBMCs were isolated using Ficoll-Histopaque density gradient centrifugation and then cryopreserved in the vapor phase of liquid nitrogen. Analytical flow cytometry was used to check the purity and quantity of each magnetically sorted T cell population. From each sorted fraction, genomic DNA was isolated and quantified by UV absorbance on a Nanodrop 2000c. Using the deep immunoSEQ assay, TCR CDR3 regions were amplified from genomic DNA by multiplex PCR. Genomic DNA extracted from each cell subset was distributed evenly over all wells of several immunoSEQ 96-well plates, and each plate served as one replicate. Each replicate PCR for sorted subsets received about 210 ng genomic DNA, equal to about 30,000 T cell genomes. Purified libraries were quantified with a Qubit 3.0 fluorometer, sized on a Bioanalyzer 2100, and re-quantified with the KAPA Library Quantification kit. Every immunoSEQ 96-well plate was sequenced on a dedicated single-read 150-cycle Illumina NextSeq 550 flow cell. The published analysis was carried out like this. Because the immunoSEQ output held only junctional sequences and lacked quality scores, the filtering could not match the filtering applied to full-length reads. To assign V/J genes and CDR3, sequences were annotated using PyIR, a Python wrapper for IgBLAST v1.9, with IMGT germline references. Reads were removed for weak V/J assignments (E-value above 1e-6), missing CDR3, stop codons, out-of-frame junctions, or ambiguous translated residues. V3J clonotypes were defined as sequences sharing an identical inferred V gene, J gene, and CDR3 amino acid sequence. Percentage overlap between repertoires was calculated by dividing the number of shared unique clonotypes by the size of the smaller repertoire. Richness of each repertoire was evaluated using RTK rarefaction, the Chao1 estimator, and Recon v2.1 estimates of unobserved clonotypes. Generation probabilities for all TCRbeta clonotypes obtained by the gDNA method from a few donors were computed using OLGA. In TCRdb, the immuneACCESS table is reduced to in-frame sequences with V and J assigned. These tables do not hold every clone; where another copy was compared, an unresolved V gene accounts for under half, and the others remain unexplained. The DNA was the basis for D and trimming; V, J and clone size are from that table. The sample yields a few hundred thousand clones; just over 95% were counted once. Approximately 0.3% of the sample belongs to the ten largest clones.

Concerning this clone: The antigen this receptor binds is unknown. No much larger clonotype is one base removed from it; base qualities were not supplied.

Including the terminal cysteine and phenylalanine, the CDR3 comprises 15 residues. Of all the DNA, just the CDR3 is kept, 45 bases in frame from base 1. V is pruned by 5 bases and J by 8 bases, leaving 3 bases of the junction without a gene match. Taken from the germline V gene, the CDR1 and CDR2 loops are SGHTA and FQGTGA. The chain is assembled from TRBV7-3 and TRBJ2-4; the central 16 bases match TRBD2. The origin of this receptor is a man aged 25-45 years in good health. Sequenced sample: memory CD8+ T cells sorted from blood. According to the study, the label for this sample's cell subset or site signals: CD45RO+ cells pooled with CCR7-negative TemRA cells. At the DNA level, the sequence is TGTGCCAGCAGCCCTGGGACTAGCGGGAGGGACATTCAGTACTTC. Its coded protein is CASSPGTSGRDIQYF.